This T cell receptor (beta chain) stems from a study of T-cell reconstitution after alpha-beta-depleted transplantation in children. In the case of this clonotype: The antigen remains undetermined.

The CDR3 is made up of 15 amino acids. From germline, CDR1 is MNHNS and CDR2 SASEGT. The V gene end was trimmed by 1 base and the J gene end by 4 bases; junction bases not matched to a gene: 7. The study's findings and limits: In patients about two months after transplant, alpha-beta T cells reportedly arose from several hundred expanded graft clones. One year after transplant, T-cell counts and diversity came mostly from newly produced T cells.

As it was prepared, the TCRbeta library received unique molecular identifiers. TCRdb analysed the PCR reads with MiXCR anew, one entry per CDR3 protein. The table includes hundreds of thousands of distinct CDR3 sequences, around 25% detected once. The source is a female patient aged 2 to 10 who had a stem cell transplant for congenital amegakaryocytic thrombocytopenia, so the T cells may come from the graft donor. The chain carries TRBV6-1 and TRBJ2-7; 7 positions agree with TRBD2. Sequenced material: PBMCs, mostly from graft donor cells, taken 360 days after TCRalphabeta/CD19-depleted stem cell transplant. The CDR3 protein is CASSEGLAAFYEQYF. The DNA for the CDR3 is TGTGCCAGCAGTGAAGGCCTAGCGGCCTTTTACGAGCAGTACTTC.